The next 29 T cell receptor beta chains were all read from a single sample in a study of Graves' ophthalmopathy and Graves' hyperthyroidism. Amplified TCR beta CDR3 regions were obtained using RNA transcripts as template. HTBI primers primed a first-round RT-PCR, and a second-round multiplex PCR followed. TCRdb called the multiplex PCR reads again in MiXCR, with one record for every CDR3 protein. The sample lists over a million distinct CDR3 sequences; approximately 35% were seen once. The sequenced sample consisted of peripheral blood or thyroid tissue (not recorded which). The receptors stem from an adult man with Graves' hyperthyroidism.

This clonotype has a count of ten or more. This sequence joins TRBV5-8 and TRBJ1-5; D gene ambiguous. Per the germline V gene, CDR1 is SGHTS and CDR2 is YDEGEE. Trimming took off 5 bases at V and 0 bases at J, with 9 bases between the two ends. The CDR3 spans 14 residues. For the CDR3, the DNA is TGTGCCAGCAGGAGGTGGGGTAGCAATCAGCCCCAGCATTTT. Residues: CASRRWGSNQPQHF.

On this clonotype: One end of the junction fails to match germline, which may point to a read error. The J gene is TRBJ1-5, the V gene TRBV10-3; no firm D call. This CDR3 spans 15 amino acids. The germline gives CDR1 ENHRY, CDR2 SYGVKD. For the CDR3, the DNA is TGTGCCAGCAGTGTAGCAGGTAGCAGCAATCAGCCCCAGCATTTT. Amino acid sequence: CASSVAGSSNQPQHF.

V usage is TRBV7-9 and J usage is TRBJ1-6; D possibly corresponds to TRBD1 (6 bases). Germline V gene sequence: CDR1 SEHNR, CDR2 FQNEAQ (reference sequence). The CDR3 length is 15 residues. V lost 5 bases and J lost 9, with 17 bases in between. The CDR3 bases are TGTGCCAGCAGCCCGTCCCAGGGGTTGGGTTCACCCCTCCACTTT. Translating it yields CASSPSQGLGSPLHF. Using reference TRBV7-9 and TRBJ1-6 for the parts outside the CDR3, the full variable domain is DTGVSQNPRHKITKRGQNVTFRCDPISEHNRLYWYRQTLGQGPEFLTYFQNEAQLEKSRLLSDRFSAERPKGSFSTLEIQRTEQGDSAMYLCASSPSQGLGSPLHFGNGTRLTVT.

The J gene is TRBJ2-7, the V gene TRBV2; 10 nucleotides align to TRBD1. Germline assignment: CDR1 SNHLY and CDR2 FYNNEI. The CDR3 is made up of 14 amino acids. Germline trimming cut 3 bases from V and 6 bases from J; bases unmatched to any gene: 5. The DNA for the CDR3 is TGTGCCAGCAGTGAGGGGACAGGGGTTGGCGAGCAGTACTTC. Protein product: CASSEGTGVGEQYF.

The count of this clonotype is one. This chain connects TRBV20-1 to TRBJ1-6, with TRBD1 matching over 7 bases. CDR1 DFQATT and CDR2 SNEGSKA come from the germline V gene (reference sequence). With V trimmed by 6 bases and J by 9 bases, 14 bases remained unmatched. This CDR3 region has 15 residues. The CDR3 is CSAQPPGQNISPLHF. DNA of the CDR3: TGCAGTGCGCAGCCACCGGGACAGAACATTTCACCCCTCCACTTT.

This clonotype has ten or more counts. The chain links TRBV12-3 or TRBV12-4 to TRBJ2-7, with D possibly being TRBD2 (5 bases). The V end lost 6 bases, the J end lost 5 bases, and 17 bases lay between the germline ends. The CDR3 totals 14 residues. The CDR3 region is CASSKTEGGNEQYF. The CDR3 nucleotides are TGTGCCAGCAGCAAAACAGAAGGAGGCAACGAGCAGTACTTC.

This clonotype was recorded a few times. The CDR3 loop is CSASRQATSYEQYF. The CDR3 DNA is TGCAGTGCTAGTCGACAGGCGACCTCCTACGAGCAGTACTTC. This rearrangement joins TRBV20-1 to TRBJ2-7; D might be TRBD1 (6 bases). This CDR3 is built from 14 residues. V lost 3 bases, J lost 0 bases, and 12 bases lay in between. The germline gives CDR1 DFQATT, CDR2 SNEGSKA (reference sequence).

This clonotype was observed a handful of times. The chain is built from TRBV27 and TRBJ2-5; 7 bases are a match to TRBD2. The V and J ends lost 2 bases and 5 bases, in that order; junction bases with no gene match: 8. The CDR3 runs to 15 residues. Germline values: CDR1 MNHEY, CDR2 SMNVEV (reference sequence). Here the CDR3 reads CASSLASGAGETQYF. Written as DNA, the CDR3 is TGTGCCAGCAGTTTAGCTAGCGGAGCTGGGGAGACCCAGTACTTC.

Only a few counts were recorded for this clonotype. The chain combines TRBV5-6 with TRBJ2-7, with 7 bases fitting TRBD1. Per the germline V gene, CDR1 is SGHDT and CDR2 is YYEEEE. This CDR3 contains 13 residues. V dropped 4 bases and J dropped 5; count of bases not matched to a gene: 6. The CDR3 region is CASSQGQSHEQYF. CDR3 DNA: TGTGCCAGCAGCCAGGGACAGTCCCACGAGCAGTACTTC.

The CDR3 sequence is CSVELGGSGNQPQYF. The CDR3 DNA sequence: TGCAGCGTTGAACTGGGGGGCTCTGGCAATCAGCCCCAGTACTTC. This sequence joins TRBV29-1 and TRBJ2-5, with D possibly called TRBD1 or TRBD2 (6 bases each). Per the germline V gene, CDR1 is SQVTM and CDR2 is ANQGSEA. V dropped 2 bases and J dropped 9 bases, with 22 bases sitting between them. CDR3 length: 15 residues. The full variable domain, in which reference TRBV29-1 and TRBJ2-5 provide the parts outside the CDR3, is SAVISQKPSRDICQRGTSLTIQCQVDSQVTMMFWYRQQPGQSLTLIATANQGSEATYESGFVIDKFPISRPNLTFSTLTVSNMSPEDSSIYLCSVELGGSGNQPQYFGPGTRLLVL.

This clonotype occurred a few times. The rearrangement joins TRBV7-2 to TRBJ2-7, with a possible D match to TRBD2 (6 bases). This CDR3 contains 19 residues. The germline V and J ends were trimmed by 1 base and 3 bases, with 25 bases remaining between them. CDR1 is SGHTA, CDR2 FQGNSA, per germline. CDR3 protein: CASSLVRDLWIEHVYEQYF. CDR3 sequence (DNA): TGTGCCAGCAGCTTAGTCAGGGACTTGTGGATAGAGCATGTCTACGAGCAGTACTTC.

The chain is built from TRBV15 and TRBJ2-5; D perhaps matches TRBD1 (5 bases). The germline V gene has CDR1 LNHNV and CDR2 YYDKDF (reference sequence). V dropped 0 bases and J dropped 9 bases, with 23 bases sitting between them. The CDR3 loop spans 17 amino acids. The CDR3 region has the DNA TGTGCCACCAGCAGAGATCCAATGGGGCAGGGCCACCAGCCCCAGTACTTC. Translation: CATSRDPMGQGHQPQYF.

This clonotype was recorded many times. V is TRBV5-1 and J is TRBJ2-2; D not certain. Per germline, CDR1 SGHRS and CDR2 YFSETQ. Trimming removed 0 bases from V and 7 bases from J, with 7 bases in between. This CDR3 is 13 amino acids long. Here the CDR3 reads CASSLGRDGELFF. As DNA, the CDR3 is TGCGCCAGCAGCTTGGGTCGAGACGGGGAGCTGTTTTTT.

This clonotype came up many times. The rearrangement joins TRBV9 to TRBJ2-5; 7 bases match TRBD2. This CDR3 has 15 residues. Germline CDR1 is SGDLS and CDR2 is YYNGEE. J lost 5 bases, V lost 6 bases, and 13 bases had no gene match. The CDR3 protein is CASTQAGTMGETQYF. The CDR3 bases are TGTGCCAGCACCCAGGCCGGGACTATGGGGGAGACCCAGTACTTC. Together with reference TRBV9 and TRBJ2-5, the CDR3 gives the full variable domain: DSGVTQTPKHLITATGQRVTLRCSPRSGDLSVYWYQQSLDQGLQFLIQYYNGEERAKGNILERFSAQQFPDLHSELNLSSLELGDSALYFCASTQAGTMGETQYFGPGTRLLVL.

The rearrangement joins TRBV5-5 to TRBJ2-5; possible D gene TRBD1, 6 bases. Germline lookup yields CDR1 SGHKS and CDR2 YYEKEE (reference sequence). V was cut by 10 bases and J by 5 bases, with 21 bases left in between. The CDR3 extends over 14 amino acids. CDR3 bases: TGTGCCTCCTCAAAAGGGGGTAACGGGGAGACCCAGTACTTC. Translating gives CASSKGGNGETQYF.

For this clonotype: It may be a read error: a sequence one base away is much more abundant. The V gene is TRBV10-2, the J gene TRBJ1-2; 8 bases agree with TRBD1. The CDR3 consists of 13 residues. Germline V gene sequence: CDR1 WSHSY, CDR2 SAAADI. The CDR3 region has the DNA TGTGCCGGCAGTGGACAGGGAATGGATGGCTACACCTTC. Translation gives CAGSGQGMDGYTF.

This clonotype has a count of ten or more. The chain carries TRBV19 and TRBJ1-5, with a weak D call TRBD1 (6 bases). V dropped 8 bases and J dropped 2 bases, with 10 bases sitting between them. There are 13 residues in the CDR3. CDR1 and CDR2 (germline): LNHDA, SQIVND (reference sequence). CDR3 nucleotide sequence: TGTGCCAGTCAACGGACAGGCAATCAGCCCCAGCATTTT. Its protein is CASQRTGNQPQHF.

This clonotype was seen many times. The chain recombines TRBV7-8 with TRBJ1-1; D ambiguous. This CDR3 has 12 amino acids. From germline, CDR1 is SGHVS and CDR2 FQNEAQ. V was shortened by 3 bases and J by 5 bases, with 7 bases between the two germline ends. The CDR3 DNA reads TGTGCCAGCAGCTTTGGGGTGACTGAAGCTTTCTTT. The encoded protein is CASSFGVTEAFF.

This clonotype was counted many times. The chain employs TRBV27 and TRBJ1-2; 7 positions match TRBD1. The trim removed 6 bases at V and 9 bases at J, leaving 7 bases unmatched. There are 12 residues in the CDR3. Germline V lookup: CDR1 MNHEY, CDR2 SMNVEV (reference sequence). CDR3 coding DNA: TGTGCCAGCAGGCAGGGGGGCGCTCGCTACACCTTC. As protein: CASRQGGARYTF.

As for this clonotype: A much larger clone differs by one base, so this may be a read error. The chain joins TRBV5-1 to TRBJ1-4; D uncertain. The CDR3 covers 16 residues. The V gene's germline CDR1 is SGHRS and CDR2 YFSETQ. This CDR3 reads CASSLVAGPTNEKLLF. The CDR3 DNA is TGCGCCAGCAGCTTGGTCGCAGGTCCAACTAATGAAAAACTGCTTTTT.

In this sample, this clonotype turned up a few times. This rearrangement joins TRBV11-2 to TRBJ1-1; D unclear. V was cut by 5 bases and J by 4 bases, with 17 bases left in between. Germline-derived CDR1 and CDR2 are SGHAT and FQNNGV. The CDR3 loop spans 15 amino acids. The DNA of the CDR3 is TGTGCCAGCAGCCCCGGTGTGGGTGTAGGCACTGAAGCTTTCTTT. Its protein is CASSPGVGVGTEAFF.

V is TRBV7-2 and J is TRBJ1-1; D possibly corresponds to TRBD1 (5 bases). Germline V CDR1 and CDR2: SGHTA, FQGNSA. V lost 6 bases and J lost 2, with 13 bases in between. CDR3 length equals 14 residues. The CDR3 sequence is CASSGHGGNTEAFF. DNA of the CDR3: TGTGCCAGCAGTGGACACGGCGGCAACACTGAAGCTTTCTTT.

V usage is TRBV5-1 and J usage is TRBJ1-6; 7 bases are shared with TRBD1. CDR1 is SGHRS and CDR2 is YFSETQ in the germline V gene. The CDR3 sequence is 13 residues long. J gave up 9 bases and V 5 bases, and 5 bases lay outside the gene matches. CDR3 bases: TGCGCCAGCAGAACAGGGGAAGGTTCACCCCTCCACTTT. Translating it yields CASRTGEGSPLHF.

This clonotype occurred once. V and J are TRBV29-1 and TRBJ2-7, with 10 bases matching TRBD1. The germline gives CDR1 SQVTM, CDR2 ANQGSEA. The ends lost 6 bases at V and 3 bases at J; junction bases unmatched: 5. The CDR3 is made up of 13 amino acids. The CDR3 DNA reads TGCAGCGTGCGACAGGGGGCCGGCTACGAGCAGTACTTC. Residues: CSVRQGAGYEQYF.

A word on this clonotype: A read error is possible here, since a much larger clone lies one base away. J is TRBJ1-5 and V is TRBV7-2; tentatively, D is TRBD1 (5 bases). This CDR3 is 14 amino acids long. In germline, CDR1 is SGHTA, CDR2 FQGNSA. CDR3 loop: CAGSSQRRGSPQHF. CDR3 coding DNA: TGTGCCGGCAGCTCCCAGAGGAGGGGCTCGCCCCAGCATTTT. Together with reference TRBV7-2 and TRBJ1-5, the CDR3 gives the full variable domain: GAGVSQSPSNKVTEKGKDVELRCDPISGHTALYWYRQSLGQGLEFLIYFQGNSAPDKSGLPSDRFSAERTGGSVSTLTIQRTQQEDSAVYLCAGSSQRRGSPQHFGDGTRLSIL.

This clonotype appeared many times. The chain has TRBV10-3 and TRBJ1-5; D gene ambiguous. Trimming removed 6 bases from V and 7 bases from J, with 13 bases in between. This CDR3 spans 13 amino acids. Germline V gene data show CDR1 as ENHRY and CDR2 as SYGVKD. CDR3 sequence (DNA): TGTGCCATCAGGGGCGGTCCTAACCAGCCCCAGCATTTT. Protein sequence: CAIRGGPNQPQHF.

Notes on this clonotype: This may come from a read error, since a much larger clone is one base off. Here the CDR3 omits its conserved ending phenylalanine or tryptophan, so a read error is the likely source. This chain uses TRBV24-1 with TRBJ2-2; D not resolved. CDR1 KGHDR and CDR2 SFDVKD come from the germline V gene. The V gene lost 9 bases and the J gene lost 4 bases, with 11 bases spanning the gap. The CDR3 totals 13 residues. The CDR3: CATRPTPTGELFL. The DNA of the CDR3 is TGTGCCACCCGACCCACCCCCACCGGGGAGCTGTTTCTT.

On this clonotype: No conserved phenylalanine or tryptophan is present at the end of the CDR3, so a read error is the likely explanation. Because the CDR3's place on the DNA is in doubt, the DNA is left out and the CDR3 is given as listed by TCRdb. The CDR3 loop is CSVLGADL. V and J are TRBV29-1 and TRBJ1-1; the listed D gene, TRBD1, was not tested against the DNA. Germline assignment: CDR1 SQVTM and CDR2 ANQGSEA. The CDR3 has 8 residues if both end residues are counted.

This rearrangement joins TRBV5-5 to TRBJ1-1; 12 nucleotides align to TRBD1. The CDR3 spans 18 residues. The trim removed 0 bases at V and 0 bases at J, leaving 6 bases unmatched. The V gene's germline CDR1 is SGHKS and CDR2 YYEKEE (reference sequence). Here the CDR3 DNA reads TGTGCCAGCAGCTTGGCCGGGACAGGGGGCGTGATGAACACTGAAGCTTTCTTT. Translation: CASSLAGTGGVMNTEAFF.